The clone carrying this T cell receptor beta chain occurred a few times. Its cognate antigen is unknown. TCRdb itself ran the 5' RACE reads through MiXCR, one entry per CDR3 protein. The table shows about 340,000 distinct CDR3 sequences, with approximately 4% occurring only once. This sample was taken from a study of T cells after yellow fever vaccination. The study's findings and limits: The secondary response was weaker but peaked faster, day 5 versus 15. Clonotype sharing between CD4 and CD8 compartments was small.

The CDR3 sequence is 15 residues long. CDR1 and CDR2 (germline): KGHSH, LQKENI. The V end lost 3 bases, the J end lost 4 bases, and 13 bases lay between the germline ends. The chain has TRBV18 and TRBJ1-5; D ambiguous. This sequence was found in a young man who received the YFV17D yellow fever vaccine. The sample was PBMCs, taken 5 days after the yellow fever booster vaccination. The CDR3 loop is CASSPTGGRNQPQHF. CDR3 bases: TGTGCCAGCTCACCTACCGGCGGCAGAAATCAGCCCCAGCATTTT.